The rows below give T cell receptor beta chains drawn from one sample of a study of CD8 T cells in Susac syndrome. TCRdb re-called the immunoSEQ multiplex PCR reads through MiXCR, storing one row per CDR3 protein. Altogether about 300,000 distinct CDR3 sequences are present, approximately 85% being singletons, with the ten largest covering around 0.22%. Sequenced sample: CD8+ T cells from PBMCs. The receptors here all came from a human donor with multiple sclerosis. Each CDR3 is given with its conserved first and last residue. The D gene is left open where the match is weak. Clone size is shown for a subset of rows, as once, few, many or a class of expanded clone.

TRBJ2-3 NA TRBV28 14 NA TGTGCCAGCAACCAGGCTCTAGAGTCAGATACGCAGTATTTT CASNQALESDTQYF
TRBJ2-7 NA TRBV20-1 21 NA TGCAGTGCTAGAGATCAATATGCGATTCCGAGACAGGTGACCTATTCCTACGAGCAGTACTTC CSARDQYAIPRQVTYSYEQYF
TRBJ2-1 NA TRBV7-9 14 TRBD2 TGTGCCAGCAGCTCTGGAGCGGGAGTAAATGAGCAGTTCTTC CASSSGAGVNEQFF
TRBJ2-7 few TRBV5-6 14 NA TGTGCCAGCAGCTTGGGGGGGCGCGTGTACGAGCAGTACTTC CASSLGGRVYEQYF
TRBJ2-3 NA TRBV20-1 18 NA TGCAGTGCTACCGTAGCGGTTTTCCGAGGGGTTAGCACAGATACGCAGTATTTT CSATVAVFRGVSTDTQYF
TRBJ2-4 NA TRBV7-9 14 TRBD1 TGTGCCAGCAGCGCTCCGGGACAGGGGAACATTCAGTACTTC CASSAPGQGNIQYF
TRBJ2-1 once TRBV11-2 16 NA TGTGCCAGCAGCCTAGGACAGGGAGGGACCTACAATGAGCAGTTCTTC CASSLGQGGTYNEQFF
TRBJ2-1 NA TRBV27 13 NA TGTGCCAGCAGATGGATCGCGGACAATGAGCAGTTCTTC CASRWIADNEQFF
TRBJ2-1 NA TRBV4-3 16 TRBD2 TGCGCCAGCAGCCAAGAAAGGCTAGCGGCATACAATGAGCAGTTCTTC CASSQERLAAYNEQFF
TRBJ2-3 NA TRBV6-5 18 TRBD2 TGTGCCAGCAGTTACTTCCAGATAGCGGGAGGTGGGGCAGATACGCAGTATTTT CASSYFQIAGGGADTQYF
TRBJ2-1 NA TRBV2 16 NA TGTGCCAGCAGTTTAGGACCAGACGACTCCTACAATGAGCAGTTCTTC CASSLGPDDSYNEQFF
TRBJ1-1 NA TRBV6-1 13 NA TGTGCCAGCAGCCTAGACATCGGAACTGAAGCTTTCTTT CASSLDIGTEAFF
TRBJ2-1 NA TRBV27 16 NA TGTGCCAGCAGTTTAAGGCGTAGCGGAGGGAACAATGAGCAGTTCTTC CASSLRRSGGNNEQFF
TRBJ1-4 NA TRBV20-1 15 NA TGCAGTGCTAGATGGCCAGGAGCAACTAATGAAAAACTGTTTTTT CSARWPGATNEKLFF
TRBJ2-7 NA TRBV7-3 15 NA TGTGCCAGCAGCCCCGACTCGGGGTTTCCTGGCGAGCAGTACTTC CASSPDSGFPGEQYF
TRBJ2-1 NA TRBV11-1 20 TRBD2 TGTGCCAGCAGCTTAGTCTGGCAGGAGGCGGGAGGAGTCTCCTACAATGAGCAGTTCTTC CASSLVWQEAGGVSYNEQFF
TRBJ2-1 NA TRBV6-1 13 NA TGTGCCAGCAGTGAATGGAGATACAATGAGCAGTTCTTC CASSEWRYNEQFF
TRBJ2-1 once TRBV6-6 14 NA TGTGCCAGCAGTTACTCGGCAGACTACAATGAGCAGTTCTTC CASSYSADYNEQFF
TRBJ2-1 NA TRBV9 15 TRBD1 TGTGCCAGCAGCGCCCACGGACAGGGTTCGCAGGAGCAGTTCTTC CASSAHGQGSQEQFF
TRBJ2-7 NA TRBV10-3 14 TRBD1 TGTGCCATCAGGATAGACAGGGGAGGCTACGAGCAGTACTTC CAIRIDRGGYEQYF
TRBJ2-7 NA TRBV7-9 15 NA TGTGCCAGCAGCTTGCCCAGGGGACATGCCGAGCAGCAGTACTTC CASSLPRGHAEQQYF
TRBJ2-1 NA TRBV6-5 12 NA TGTGCCAGCAGTTACTCGGAAGGTGAGCAGTTCTTC CASSYSEGEQFF
TRBJ1-1 NA TRBV4-3 15 NA TGCGCCAGCAGCCACCGCGACGGGATGAACACTGAAGCTTTCTTT CASSHRDGMNTEAFF
TRBJ2-7 NA TRBV6-5 14 TRBD1 TGTGCCAGCAGCTGGGGGACAGACTCCTACGAGCAGTACTTC CASSWGTDSYEQYF
TRBJ1-2 once TRBV4-2 14 NA TGTGCCAGCAGCCCACAGGCGGGCGGCTATGGCTACACCTTC CASSPQAGGYGYTF
TRBJ1-3 NA TRBV12-3/TRBV12-4 16 NA TGTGCCAGCAGTCTTCCAAGGTACTCCTCTGGAAACACCATATATTTT CASSLPRYSSGNTIYF
TRBJ2-2 NA TRBV7-2 14 TRBD1 TGTGCCAGCAGACACAGGGGGTTCACCGGGGAGCTGTTTTTT CASRHRGFTGELFF
TRBJ2-2 NA TRBV4-1 12 NA TGCGCCAGCAGACTTGGCTCCGGGGAGCTGTTTTTT CASRLGSGELFF
TRBJ1-2 NA TRBV29-1 12 NA TGCAGCGTTGAGGTCAGCAACTATGGCTACACCTTC CSVEVSNYGYTF
TRBJ1-2 NA TRBV28 15 NA TGTGCCAGCAGGTCTAGTCCCGCGGGCAGGGGAGGCTACACCTTC CASRSSPAGRGGYTF
TRBJ1-5 NA TRBV30 14 NA TGTGCCTGGAGTTATACGTCCGGAAATCAGCCCCAGCATTTT CAWSYTSGNQPQHF
TRBJ2-7 NA TRBV28 15 NA TGTGCCAGCAGCCGGACACGACTTACCTCCTACGAGCAGTACTTC CASSRTRLTSYEQYF
TRBJ1-2 NA TRBV18 12 NA TGTGCCAGCTCACCATGGCGGGCCGGCTACACCTTC CASSPWRAGYTF
TRBJ2-3 NA TRBV3-1 15 TRBD1 TGTGCCAGCAGCCTCCCGGGACAGGGAAGGCATACGCAGTATTTT CASSLPGQGRHTQYF
TRBJ1-1 NA TRBV24-1 13 TRBD1 TGTGCCACCAGGGGACAGGGGTATACTGAAGCTTTCTTT CATRGQGYTEAFF
TRBJ2-3 NA TRBV7-9 16 TRBD1 TGTGCCAGCAGCTTAGCTCCGGACAGGATTACAGATACGCAGTATTTT CASSLAPDRITDTQYF
TRBJ2-7 NA TRBV7-9 14 TRBD1 TGTGCCAGCAGCCACCGGGACAGGGGACCCGAGCAGTACTTC CASSHRDRGPEQYF
TRBJ2-7 NA TRBV7-2 18 TRBD2 TGTGCCAGCAGCACGGGGACGGAAGGTGGACTAGCGGGAAACGAGCAGTACTTC CASSTGTEGGLAGNEQYF
TRBJ2-7 NA TRBV7-3 13 NA TGTGCCAGCAGCCACTACAGGGACAACGAGCAGTACTTC CASSHYRDNEQYF
TRBJ2-5 NA TRBV27 15 TRBD2 TGTGCCAGCAGTCCGCAGCGGGAGGAAGGAGAGACCCAGTACTTC CASSPQREEGETQYF
TRBJ1-5 NA TRBV7-6 17 NA TGTGCCAGCAGCTTAGCGCTTGGAGATTATAGCAATCAGCCCCAGCATTTT CASSLALGDYSNQPQHF
TRBJ1-5 few TRBV5-4 16 NA TGTGCCAGCAGCTTGGCCAAAGGGGCTAGCAATCAGCCCCAGCATTTT CASSLAKGASNQPQHF
TRBJ1-1 once TRBV29-1 12 NA TGCAGCGTTCGGGGGTGGGACACTGAAGCTTTCTTT CSVRGWDTEAFF
TRBJ2-7 once TRBV15 15 TRBD1 TGTGCCACCAGCAGACGAGGGGGCGCGGGTTCCGAGCAGTACTTC CATSRRGGAGSEQYF
TRBJ2-7 NA TRBV6-6 15 TRBD2 TGTGCCAGCACTCTATCTAGCGGGAGGGGACACGAGCAGTACTTC CASTLSSGRGHEQYF
TRBJ1-2 NA TRBV27 13 NA TGTGCCAGCAGTTCCCATAGTAACTATGGCTACACCTTC CASSSHSNYGYTF
TRBJ2-1 NA TRBV4-3 17 NA TGCGCCAGCAGCCAAGGCGGGATCGGGCAGTCCTACAATGAGCAGTTCTTC CASSQGGIGQSYNEQFF
TRBJ2-4 NA TRBV28 16 TRBD2 TGTGCCAGCAGTTTTTCTGCGGGAGGGTGGGAGATCATTCAGTACTTC CASSFSAGGWEIIQYF
TRBJ2-7 NA TRBV19 14 TRBD2 TGTGCCAGTTCCCCTCTAGCGGGAGAATACGAGCAGTACTTC CASSPLAGEYEQYF
TRBJ2-7 NA TRBV20-1 16 NA TGCAGTGTTATAGAGATCCCCGGGACGTATTCCTACGAGCAGTACTTC CSVIEIPGTYSYEQYF